These 7 T cell receptor beta chains were all obtained from the same sample, sequenced in a study of shared clonotypes between healthy human individuals. Some clones are missing from TCRdb's copy, which holds only in-frame ones; the method was immunoSEQ multiplex PCR. The sample holds nearly 500,000 clones; over 60% are singletons and the top ten take approximately 12%. Sequenced: PBMCs. The receptors stem from a woman aged 40 to 50 in good health. Some clones in this sample may be carry-over from other donors' samples.

This CDR3 reads CASSPGTGGGSEAFF. The CDR3 coding sequence is TGTGCCAGCAGCCCAGGGACAGGGGGCGGCTCTGAAGCTTTCTTT. This rearrangement joins TRBV11-2 to TRBJ1-1, with 12 bases identical to TRBD1. V trimming: 5 bases; J trimming: 6 bases; junction bases outside the gene matches: 7. Germline V gene sequence: CDR1 SGHAT, CDR2 FQNNGV. The CDR3 length is 15 residues.

This clone was picked up a small number of times. The chain combines TRBV6-6 with TRBJ2-7, with D unclear. V lost 0 bases and J lost 3, with 9 bases in between. From germline, CDR1 is MNHNY and CDR2 SVGAGI (reference sequence). The CDR3 contains 14 residues. CDR3 in amino acids: CASSYSGRYYEQYF. The CDR3 DNA follows: TGTGCCAGCAGTTACTCCGGCAGGTACTACGAGCAGTACTTC.

This clone was recorded a few times. The chain is built from TRBV28 and TRBJ1-5; a weak D match, TRBD1 (6 bases). In germline, CDR1 is MDHEN, CDR2 SYDVKM. The CDR3 extends over 13 amino acids. Trimming stripped 6 bases from V and 7 bases from J, with 13 bases between. The CDR3 reads CASSWGGQQPQHF. CDR3 coding DNA: TGTGCCAGCAGCTGGGGGGGGCAACAGCCCCAGCATTTT.

A single count supports this clone. V gene TRBV7-3 combines with J gene TRBJ2-7; possibly TRBD1 for D (6 bases). From germline, CDR1 is SGHTA and CDR2 FQGTGA. The CDR3 is made up of 13 amino acids. Trimming left V 6 bases short and J 5 bases short, with 14 bases between. The DNA for the CDR3 is TGTGCCAGCAGTCAGGGGCTAGGGGACGAGCAGTACTTC. Its protein product is CASSQGLGDEQYF. The full variable domain, in which reference TRBV7-3 and TRBJ2-7 provide the parts outside the CDR3, is GAGVSQTPSNKVTEKGKYVELRCDPISGHTALYWYRQSLGQGPEFLIYFQGTGAADDSGLPNDRFFAVRPEGSVSTLKIQRTERGDSAVYLCASSQGLGDEQYFGPGTRLTVT.

This clone was counted between two and nine times. V gene TRBV27 combines with J gene TRBJ1-2; 9 bases agree with TRBD1. The V and J ends lost 4 bases and 7 bases, in that order; junction bases with no gene match: 7. Per the germline V gene, CDR1 is MNHEY and CDR2 is SMNVEV (reference sequence). There are 14 residues in the CDR3. Here the CDR3 DNA reads TGTGCCAGCAGTTGGGACAGGGAGAGTCGTGGCTACACCTTC. Amino acids: CASSWDRESRGYTF.

The rearrangement joins TRBV7-9 to TRBJ2-6; 7 bases fit TRBD1. J gave up 0 bases and V 5 bases, and 4 bases lay outside the gene matches. In germline, CDR1 is SEHNR, CDR2 FQNEAQ (reference sequence). The CDR3 loop spans 16 amino acids. CDR3 sequence reads: CASSRDRSSGANVLTF. The DNA of the CDR3 is TGTGCCAGCAGCAGGGACAGAAGCTCTGGGGCCAACGTCCTGACTTTC.

The chain couples TRBV5-4 to TRBJ1-2; D is unclear. The V and J ends lost 9 bases and 2 bases respectively, with 17 bases between them. The CDR3 sequence is 14 residues long. The germline V gene has CDR1 SGHNT and CDR2 YYREEE (reference sequence). CDR3 sequence reads: CATRRPELNYGYTF. CDR3 DNA sequence: TGTGCCACCCGCAGACCAGAATTAAACTATGGCTACACCTTC.